One sample yielded the 14 T cell receptor beta chains listed below, sequenced in a study of T cell responses to AZD1222 COVID-19 vaccine. Measured with immunoSEQ multiplex PCR; TCRdb has only the in-frame clones, and not every one. The table has approximately 100,000 clones, less than 90% seen once; the top ten hold around 4%. Sample: peripheral blood, taken on day 0 of AZD1222 vaccination. The receptors originated from an adult in good health.

The V and J genes are TRBV19 and TRBJ1-6; D remains ambiguous. V was pared by 1 base and J by 10 bases, with 8 bases between. CDR1 and CDR2 (germline): LNHDA, SQIVND (reference sequence). The CDR3 covers 13 residues. The CDR3 reads CASSIGTASPLHF. The CDR3 DNA sequence: TGTGCCAGTAGTATAGGGACTGCGTCACCCCTCCACTTT.

The rearrangement links TRBV15 to TRBJ2-7, with D unresolved. Germline values: CDR1 LNHNV, CDR2 YYDKDF (reference sequence). The CDR3 consists of 14 residues. V lost 1 base, J lost 5 bases, and 12 bases lay in between. This CDR3 is CATSRGAIGDEQYF. The CDR3 region has the DNA TGTGCCACCAGCAGAGGTGCTATCGGAGACGAGCAGTACTTC.

The V and J genes are TRBV3-1 (or the pseudogene TRBV3-2) and TRBJ1-3; 9 bases line up with TRBD1. This CDR3 has 16 residues. Trimming at V came to 5 bases and at J to 4 bases, leaving 9 bases not matched to a gene. CDR1 is LGHDT, CDR2 YNNKEL, per germline (reference sequence). CDR3 DNA: TGTGCCAGCAGCGAAGGGGACAGGGTTGTGGGAAACACCATATATTTT. As protein: CASSEGDRVVGNTIYF.

J is TRBJ1-6 and V is TRBV2; TRBD1 matches 7 bases. The CDR3 runs 17 residues. Looked up from germline, CDR1 is SNHLY and CDR2 is FYNNEI. Germline trimming cut 1 base from V and 0 bases from J; bases unmatched to any gene: 3. CDR3 protein: CASSEDRGSSYNSPLHF. The CDR3 DNA reads as TGTGCCAGCAGTGAAGACAGGGGAAGCTCCTATAATTCACCCCTCCACTTT.

This clone was seen only once. The V gene is TRBV27, the J gene TRBJ1-5; maybe TRBD1 (5 bases). The CDR3 length is 16 residues. CDR1 is MNHEY, CDR2 SMNVEV, per germline (reference sequence). Between the trimmed V and J ends, which lost 5 bases and 2 bases, there was a span of 16 bases. The CDR3 region has the DNA TGTGCCAGCAGTCCACCCCCCGGGGCCGGCAATCAGCCCCAGCATTTT. It yields the protein CASSPPPGAGNQPQHF.

The rearrangement uses TRBV25-1 and TRBJ1-5; no clear D. This CDR3 is built from 14 residues. Trimming removed 1 base at V and 4 bases at J, with 8 bases between. The germline gives CDR1 MGHDK, CDR2 SYGVNS. The CDR3 reads CASSESGFNQPQHF. As DNA, the CDR3 is TGTGCCAGCAGTGAATCGGGGTTTAATCAGCCCCAGCATTTT.

The V gene is TRBV11-2, the J gene TRBJ2-3; 7 nucleotides line up with TRBD2. V lost 0 bases, J lost 2 bases, and 8 bases stayed unmatched. The CDR3 extends over 17 amino acids. Germline values: CDR1 SGHAT, CDR2 FQNNGV. CDR3 sequence: CASSLDRAGGNTDTQYF. The DNA of the CDR3 is TGTGCCAGCAGCTTAGATAGGGCCGGGGGGAACACAGATACGCAGTATTTT.

The chain carries TRBV19 and TRBJ1-4, with TRBD1 matching over 9 bases. Trimming removed 6 bases from V and 0 bases from J; junction bases left unmatched: 14. CDR3 length equals 19 residues. The V gene's germline CDR1 is LNHDA and CDR2 SQIVND (reference sequence). The DNA for the CDR3 is TGTGCCAGTAGACCAAGAAAACAGGGGGCTACTGCAACTAATGAAAAACTGTTTTTT. Protein: CASRPRKQGATATNEKLFF.

The chain combines TRBV3-1 (or the pseudogene TRBV3-2) with TRBJ2-5; the D gene is possibly TRBD2 (5 bases). Trimming removed 7 bases at V and 1 base at J, with 10 bases between. The CDR3 runs to 13 residues. CDR1 and CDR2 from the germline V gene are LGHDT and YNNKEL (reference sequence). The CDR3 DNA is TGTGCCAGCATCTCACTAGGCCAAGAGACCCAGTACTTC. Amino acid sequence: CASISLGQETQYF.

This clone was detected only a few times. The V call is TRBV3-1 (or the pseudogene TRBV3-2), the J call TRBJ1-6; D remains unclear. CDR1 LGHDT and CDR2 YNNKEL come from the germline V gene (reference sequence). Deletions cut 0 bases from V and 7 bases from J, with 4 bases between. The CDR3 spans 13 residues. CDR3 nucleotide sequence: TGTGCCAGCAGCCAAGAAGGGAATTCACCCCTCCACTTT. This encodes CASSQEGNSPLHF.

The V gene is TRBV19, the J gene TRBJ1-1; no reliable D call. Trimming pared 10 bases from V and 4 bases from J, leaving 13 bases between. Germline CDR1 and CDR2: LNHDA and SQIVND (reference sequence). This CDR3 comprises 12 residues. In DNA, the CDR3 is TGTGCCACCGAAGGGTCGGTCACTGAAGCTTTCTTT. This codes for CATEGSVTEAFF.

This chain joins TRBV5-4 and TRBJ2-3, with D maybe TRBD2 (6 bases). V was pared by 4 bases and J by 0 bases, with 15 bases between. The CDR3 extends over 16 amino acids. CDR1 and CDR2 (germline): SGHNT, YYREEE (reference sequence). The CDR3 coding sequence is TGTGCCAGCAGCCCCGGGGAGGCGGGAAGCACAGATACGCAGTATTTT. It encodes CASSPGEAGSTDTQYF.

The chain combines TRBV4-1 with TRBJ1-4; possibly TRBD1 for D (6 bases). Trimming took 1 base from V and 8 from J, leaving 11 bases between them. Germline V gene lookup returns CDR1 MGHRA and CDR2 YSYEKL. The CDR3 totals 14 residues. The CDR3 DNA sequence: TGCGCCAGCAGCCAAGTGGGGGGCTCGGAAAAACTGTTTTTT. The encoded protein is CASSQVGGSEKLFF.

The chain uses TRBV7-2 and TRBJ2-5, with 7 bases fitting TRBD2. Trimming removed 5 bases from V and 9 bases from J; junction bases left unmatched: 6. Germline values: CDR1 SGHTA, CDR2 FQGNSA. The CDR3 sequence is 12 residues long. The CDR3 DNA is TGTGCCAGCAGCCCCCGGGACTACCCCCAGTACTTC. Amino acids: CASSPRDYPQYF.